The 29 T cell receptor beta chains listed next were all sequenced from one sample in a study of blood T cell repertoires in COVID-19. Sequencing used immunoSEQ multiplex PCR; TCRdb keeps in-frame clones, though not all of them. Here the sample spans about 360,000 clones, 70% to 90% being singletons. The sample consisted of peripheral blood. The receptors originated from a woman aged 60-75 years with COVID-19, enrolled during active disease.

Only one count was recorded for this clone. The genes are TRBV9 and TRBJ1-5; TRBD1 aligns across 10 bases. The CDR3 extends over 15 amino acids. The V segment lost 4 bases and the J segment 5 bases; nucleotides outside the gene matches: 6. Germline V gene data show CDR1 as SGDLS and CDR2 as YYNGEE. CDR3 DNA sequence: TGTGCCAGCAGCCCCACCGGACAGGGGGATCAGCCCCAGCATTTT. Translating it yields CASSPTGQGDQPQHF.

This CDR3 reads CASGHRVTYEQYF. The DNA for the CDR3 is TGTGCCAGCGGACATCGCGTTACCTACGAGCAGTACTTC. V is TRBV3-1 (or the pseudogene TRBV3-2) and J is TRBJ2-7; TRBD1 is a possible D gene (5 bases). The V end was cut by 8 bases, the J end by 2 bases, with 13 bases between. Germline V gene data show CDR1 as LGHDT and CDR2 as YNNKEL (reference sequence). The CDR3 contains 13 residues.

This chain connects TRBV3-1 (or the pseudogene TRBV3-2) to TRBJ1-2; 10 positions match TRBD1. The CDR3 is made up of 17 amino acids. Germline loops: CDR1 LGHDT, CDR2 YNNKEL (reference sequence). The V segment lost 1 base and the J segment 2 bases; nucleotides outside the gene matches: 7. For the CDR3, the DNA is TGTGCCAGCAGCCAAGTGAAACCGGGACAGGGGAACTATGGCTACACCTTC. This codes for CASSQVKPGQGNYGYTF.

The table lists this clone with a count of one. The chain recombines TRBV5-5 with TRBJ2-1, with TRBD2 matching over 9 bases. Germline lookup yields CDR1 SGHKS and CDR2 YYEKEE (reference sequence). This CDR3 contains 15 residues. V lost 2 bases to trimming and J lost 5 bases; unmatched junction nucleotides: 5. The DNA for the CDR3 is TGTGCCAGCAGCTTAAGTGGCGGGGGGGACAATGAGCAGTTCTTC. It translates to CASSLSGGGDNEQFF.

The CDR3 here is CASSKLVQGRGYTF. CDR3 bases: TGTGCCAGCAGTAAACTCGTCCAGGGGCGCGGCTACACCTTC. The V and J genes are TRBV6-2 or TRBV6-3 and TRBJ1-2; weak D call: TRBD1 (6 bases). This CDR3 is built from 14 residues. Trimming took 5 bases from V and 8 from J, leaving 18 bases between them. Germline V lookup: CDR1 MNHEY, CDR2 SVGEGT.

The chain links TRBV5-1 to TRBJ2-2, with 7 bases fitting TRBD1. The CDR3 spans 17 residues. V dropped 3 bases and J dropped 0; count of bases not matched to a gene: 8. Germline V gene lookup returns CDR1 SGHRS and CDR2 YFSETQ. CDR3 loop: CASSSQPQGANTGELFF. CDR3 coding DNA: TGCGCCAGCAGCTCCCAACCGCAGGGGGCGAACACCGGGGAGCTGTTTTTT.

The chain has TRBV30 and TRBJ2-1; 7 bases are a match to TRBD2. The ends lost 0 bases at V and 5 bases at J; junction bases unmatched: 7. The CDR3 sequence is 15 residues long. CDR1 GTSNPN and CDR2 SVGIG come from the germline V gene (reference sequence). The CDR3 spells CAWSVLGTTHNEQFF. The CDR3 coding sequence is TGTGCCTGGAGTGTACTGGGGACTACTCACAATGAGCAGTTCTTC.

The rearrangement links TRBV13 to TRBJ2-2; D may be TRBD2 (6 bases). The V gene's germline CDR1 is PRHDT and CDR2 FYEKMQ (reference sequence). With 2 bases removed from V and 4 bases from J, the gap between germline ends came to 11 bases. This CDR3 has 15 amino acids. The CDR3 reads CASSLYGGGTGELFF. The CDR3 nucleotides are TGTGCCAGCAGCTTATACGGGGGTGGCACCGGGGAGCTGTTTTTT.

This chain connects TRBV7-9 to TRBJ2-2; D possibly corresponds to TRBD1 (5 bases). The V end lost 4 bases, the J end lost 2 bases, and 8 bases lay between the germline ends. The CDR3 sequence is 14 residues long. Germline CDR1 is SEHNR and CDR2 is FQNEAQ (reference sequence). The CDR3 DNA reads TGTGCCAGCAGCTCCAGGGCAAACACCGGGGAGCTGTTTTTT. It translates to CASSSRANTGELFF.

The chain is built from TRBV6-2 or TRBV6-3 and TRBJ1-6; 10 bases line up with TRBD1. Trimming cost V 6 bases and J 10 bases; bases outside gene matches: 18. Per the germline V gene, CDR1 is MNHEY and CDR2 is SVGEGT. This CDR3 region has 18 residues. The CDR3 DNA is TGTGCCAGCAGCCGCCCCGGGACAGGGGCTTCTGGGGGCTCACCCCTCCACTTT. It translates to CASSRPGTGASGGSPLHF.

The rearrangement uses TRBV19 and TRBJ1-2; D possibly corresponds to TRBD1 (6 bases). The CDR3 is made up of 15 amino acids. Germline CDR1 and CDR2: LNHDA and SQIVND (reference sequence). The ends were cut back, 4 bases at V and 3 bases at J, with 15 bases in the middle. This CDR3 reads CASSTPLGADYGYTF. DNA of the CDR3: TGTGCCAGTAGTACCCCTTTGGGGGCGGACTATGGCTACACCTTC.

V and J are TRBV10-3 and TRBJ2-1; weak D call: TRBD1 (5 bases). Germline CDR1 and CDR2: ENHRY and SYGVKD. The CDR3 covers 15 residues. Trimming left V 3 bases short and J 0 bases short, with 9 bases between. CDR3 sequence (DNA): TGTGCCATCAGTGAAACTGACAGCTCCTACAATGAGCAGTTCTTC. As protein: CAISETDSSYNEQFF.

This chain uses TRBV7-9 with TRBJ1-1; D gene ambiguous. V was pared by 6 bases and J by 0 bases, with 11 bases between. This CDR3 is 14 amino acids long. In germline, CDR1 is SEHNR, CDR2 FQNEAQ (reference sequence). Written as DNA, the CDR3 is TGTGCCAGCAGACCCACCGGGGTGAACACTGAAGCTTTCTTT. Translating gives CASRPTGVNTEAFF.

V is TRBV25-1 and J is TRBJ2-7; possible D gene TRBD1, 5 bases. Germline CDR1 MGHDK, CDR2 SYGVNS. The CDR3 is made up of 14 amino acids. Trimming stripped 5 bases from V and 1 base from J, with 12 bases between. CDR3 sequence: CASSPHDRSYEQYF. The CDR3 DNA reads TGTGCCAGCAGTCCCCACGACAGATCCTACGAGCAGTACTTC.

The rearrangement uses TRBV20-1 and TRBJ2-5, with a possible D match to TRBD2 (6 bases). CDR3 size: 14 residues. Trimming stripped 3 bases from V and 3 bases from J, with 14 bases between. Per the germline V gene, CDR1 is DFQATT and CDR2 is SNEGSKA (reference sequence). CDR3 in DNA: TGCAGTGCTAGTGTAGGTGGAGGGGAAGAGACCCAGTACTTC. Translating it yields CSASVGGGEETQYF.

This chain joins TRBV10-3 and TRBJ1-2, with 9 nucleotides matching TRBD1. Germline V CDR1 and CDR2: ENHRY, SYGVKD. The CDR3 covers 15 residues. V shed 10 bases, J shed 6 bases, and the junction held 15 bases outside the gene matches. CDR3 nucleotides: TGTGCCACCAAGACTAATCCGGGACAGGGAGATGGCTACACCTTC. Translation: CATKTNPGQGDGYTF.

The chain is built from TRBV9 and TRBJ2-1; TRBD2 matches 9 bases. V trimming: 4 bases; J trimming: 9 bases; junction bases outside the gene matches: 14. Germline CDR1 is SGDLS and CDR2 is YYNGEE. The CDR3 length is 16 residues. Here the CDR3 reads CASSTPAGGISFEQFF. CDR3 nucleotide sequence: TGTGCCAGCAGCACCCCAGCGGGGGGCATCTCCTTTGAGCAGTTCTTC.

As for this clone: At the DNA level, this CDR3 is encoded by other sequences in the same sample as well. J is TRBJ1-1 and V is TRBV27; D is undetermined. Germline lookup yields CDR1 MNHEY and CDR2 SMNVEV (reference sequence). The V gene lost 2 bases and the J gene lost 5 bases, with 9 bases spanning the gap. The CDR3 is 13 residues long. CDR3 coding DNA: TGTGCCAGCAGTTTACGGGGAGGGACTGAAGCTTTCTTT. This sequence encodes CASSLRGGTEAFF.

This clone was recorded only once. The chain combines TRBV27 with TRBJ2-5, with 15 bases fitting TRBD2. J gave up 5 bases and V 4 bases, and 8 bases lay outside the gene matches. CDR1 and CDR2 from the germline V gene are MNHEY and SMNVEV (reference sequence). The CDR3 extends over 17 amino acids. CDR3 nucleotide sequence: TGTGCCAGCAGTTGGACTAGCGGGGGGGCTAGGTGGGAGACCCAGTACTTC. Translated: CASSWTSGGARWETQYF.

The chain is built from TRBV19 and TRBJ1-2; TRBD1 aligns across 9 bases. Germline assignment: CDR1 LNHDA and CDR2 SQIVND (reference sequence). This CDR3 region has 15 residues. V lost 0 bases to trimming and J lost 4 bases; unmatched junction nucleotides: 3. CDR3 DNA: TGTGCCAGTAGTATAGACGGGACAGGGCGCTATGGCTACACCTTC. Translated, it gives CASSIDGTGRYGYTF.

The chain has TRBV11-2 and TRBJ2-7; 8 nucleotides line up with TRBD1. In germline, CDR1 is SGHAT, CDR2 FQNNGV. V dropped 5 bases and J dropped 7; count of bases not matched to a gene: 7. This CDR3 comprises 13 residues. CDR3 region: CASSLDRVREQYF. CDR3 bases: TGTGCCAGCAGCCTGGACAGGGTGAGGGAGCAGTACTTC.

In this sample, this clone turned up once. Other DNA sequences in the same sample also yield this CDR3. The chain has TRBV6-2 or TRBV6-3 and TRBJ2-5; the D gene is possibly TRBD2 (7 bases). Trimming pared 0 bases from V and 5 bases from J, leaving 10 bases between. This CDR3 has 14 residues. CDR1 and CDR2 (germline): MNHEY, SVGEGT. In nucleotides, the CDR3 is TGTGCCAGCAGTTACTCGGGGGGGCAGGAGACCCAGTACTTC. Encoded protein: CASSYSGGQETQYF.

This CDR3 is CASSGSQGEAGNTIYF. The CDR3 DNA sequence: TGCGCCAGCAGCGGGTCGCAGGGGGAAGCTGGAAACACCATATATTTT. The chain has TRBV5-1 and TRBJ1-3, with 7 bases identical to TRBD1. Germline V gene data show CDR1 as SGHRS and CDR2 as YFSETQ. V lost 4 bases to trimming and J lost 2 bases; unmatched junction nucleotides: 9. The length of the CDR3 is 16 residues.

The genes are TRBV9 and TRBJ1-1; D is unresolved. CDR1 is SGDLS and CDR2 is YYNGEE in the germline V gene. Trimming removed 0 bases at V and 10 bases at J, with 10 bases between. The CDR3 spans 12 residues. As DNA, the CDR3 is TGTGCCAGCAGCGTAGCTGAGGGAGCAGCTTTCTTT. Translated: CASSVAEGAAFF.

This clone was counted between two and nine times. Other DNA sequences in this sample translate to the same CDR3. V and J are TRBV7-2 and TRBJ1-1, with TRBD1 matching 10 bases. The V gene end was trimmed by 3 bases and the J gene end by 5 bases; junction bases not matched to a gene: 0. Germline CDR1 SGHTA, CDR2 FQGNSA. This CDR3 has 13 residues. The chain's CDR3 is CASSLGQGTEAFF. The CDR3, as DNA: TGTGCCAGCAGCTTGGGACAGGGGACTGAAGCTTTCTTT.

CDR3 region: CASRGDRVNTEAFF. CDR3 bases: TGTGCCAGCAGGGGAGACAGGGTGAACACTGAAGCTTTCTTT. The chain couples TRBV7-9 to TRBJ1-1, with 7 bases matching TRBD1. After removal of 6 bases from V and 0 bases from J, the junction contained 4 bases not matched to a gene. CDR3 length: 14 amino acids. Looked up from germline, CDR1 is SEHNR and CDR2 is FQNEAQ (reference sequence).

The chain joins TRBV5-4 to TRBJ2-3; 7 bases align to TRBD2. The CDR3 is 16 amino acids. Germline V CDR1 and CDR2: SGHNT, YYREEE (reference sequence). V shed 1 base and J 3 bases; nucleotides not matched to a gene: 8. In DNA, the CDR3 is TGTGCCAGCAGCTTGACAAGCGGGGCGACGACAGATACGCAGTATTTT. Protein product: CASSLTSGATTDTQYF.

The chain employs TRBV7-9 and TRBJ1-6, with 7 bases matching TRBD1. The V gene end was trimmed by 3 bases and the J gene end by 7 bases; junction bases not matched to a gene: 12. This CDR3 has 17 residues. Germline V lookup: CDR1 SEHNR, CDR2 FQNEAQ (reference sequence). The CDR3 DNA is TGTGCCAGCAGCTTGCCGGGACAGTCTACTGGGAATTCACCCCTCCACTTT. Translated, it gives CASSLPGQSTGNSPLHF.

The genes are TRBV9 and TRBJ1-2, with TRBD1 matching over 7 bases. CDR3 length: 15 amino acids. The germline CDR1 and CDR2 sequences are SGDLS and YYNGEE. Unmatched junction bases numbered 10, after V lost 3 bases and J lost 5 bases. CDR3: CASSETGQAGYGYTF. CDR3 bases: TGTGCCAGCAGCGAGACAGGGCAGGCGGGGTATGGCTACACCTTC. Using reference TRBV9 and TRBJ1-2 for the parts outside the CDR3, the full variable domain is DSGVTQTPKHLITATGQRVTLRCSPRSGDLSVYWYQQSLDQGLQFLIQYYNGEERAKGNILERFSAQQFPDLHSELNLSSLELGDSALYFCASSETGQAGYGYTFGSGTRLTVV.